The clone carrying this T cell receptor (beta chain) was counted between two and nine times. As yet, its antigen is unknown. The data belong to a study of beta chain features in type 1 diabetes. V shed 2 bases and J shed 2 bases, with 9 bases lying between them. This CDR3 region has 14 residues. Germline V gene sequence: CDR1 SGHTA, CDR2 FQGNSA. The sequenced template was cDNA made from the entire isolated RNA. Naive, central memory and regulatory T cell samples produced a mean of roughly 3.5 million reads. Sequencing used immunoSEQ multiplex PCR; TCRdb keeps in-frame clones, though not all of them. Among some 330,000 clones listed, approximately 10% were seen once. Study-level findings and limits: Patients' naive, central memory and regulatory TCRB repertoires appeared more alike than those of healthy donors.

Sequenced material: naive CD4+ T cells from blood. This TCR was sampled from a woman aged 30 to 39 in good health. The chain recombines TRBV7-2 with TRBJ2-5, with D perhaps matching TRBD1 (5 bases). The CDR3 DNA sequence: TGTGCCAGCAGCTTAAGGAGACAGCAAGAGACCCAGTACTTC. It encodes CASSLRRQQETQYF. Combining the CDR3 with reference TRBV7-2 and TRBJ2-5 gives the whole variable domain GAGVSQSPSNKVTEKGKDVELRCDPISGHTALYWYRQSLGQGLEFLIYFQGNSAPDKSGLPSDRFSAERTGGSVSTLTIQRTQQEDSAVYLCASSLRRQQETQYFGPGTRLLVL.